One and the same sample provided the 30 T cell receptor beta chains below, sequenced in a study of cytomegalovirus exposure and HLA in healthy donors. Researchers ran the PCR with 60 Vbeta and 13 Jbeta primers. Repertoires were generated with immunoSEQ multiplex PCR, while TCRdb's copy carries only in-frame clones and drops some. The sample holds around 200,000 clones. The sequenced sample was PBMCs. Receptors were obtained from a young woman in good health and CMV-seropositive.

The chain uses TRBV4-1 and TRBJ1-2; no definite D call. The CDR3 extends over 12 amino acids. Germline lookup yields CDR1 MGHRA and CDR2 YSYEKL. V lost 5 bases, J lost 5 bases, and 9 bases lay in between. The CDR3, as DNA: TGCGCCAGCAGCACTGGAGGATATGGCTACACCTTC. Its translation: CASSTGGYGYTF.

The gene calls are TRBV4-1 and TRBJ1-5; no firm D call. V shed 0 bases and J shed 7 bases, with 13 bases lying between them. Per the germline V gene, CDR1 is MGHRA and CDR2 is YSYEKL. This CDR3 is built from 15 residues. CDR3 sequence reads: CASSQDLLGRQPQHF. CDR3 nucleotide sequence: TGCGCCAGCAGCCAAGATCTATTAGGGAGGCAGCCCCAGCATTTT.

Regarding this clone: Within the sample, other DNA sequences also encode this same CDR3. The chain is built from TRBV6-6 and TRBJ2-1; 7 bases are a match to TRBD1. Losses at the gene ends were 5 bases for V and 6 bases for J; bases not matched to a gene: 7. Germline CDR1 and CDR2: MNHNY and SVGAGI (reference sequence). This CDR3 has 14 residues. The CDR3 loop is CASSREQGINEQFF. The CDR3, as DNA: TGTGCCAGCAGTCGCGAACAGGGGATCAATGAGCAGTTCTTC.

This rearrangement joins TRBV29-1 to TRBJ2-5; a weak D match, TRBD2 (5 bases). The J call may be incorrect, as the DNA end agrees better with TRBJ2-7. Germline assignment: CDR1 SQVTM and CDR2 ANQGSEA. This CDR3 comprises 13 residues. CDR3 in amino acids: CSVYGNSPYEQYF. The CDR3 bases are TGCAGCGTTTACGGGAATAGTCCCTACGAGCAGTACTTC.

The chain has TRBV6-4 and TRBJ2-4; D remains ambiguous. CDR3 length equals 13 residues. The V gene lost 4 bases and the J gene lost 8 bases, with 12 bases spanning the gap. Germline V gene lookup returns CDR1 MRHNA and CDR2 SNTAGT. CDR3 nucleotides: TGTGCCAGCAGTGCCTCGGCCCTCGACATTCAGTACTTC. Translation: CASSASALDIQYF.

This chain links TRBV6-1 with TRBJ1-4; D is uncertain. The CDR3 has 14 residues. CDR1 and CDR2 from the germline V gene are MNHNS and SASEGT. V lost 2 bases, J lost 4 bases, and 8 bases lay in between. CDR3 sequence: CASSETGYNEKLFF. The CDR3 nucleotides read TGTGCCAGCAGTGAAACGGGATATAATGAAAAACTGTTTTTT.

Details on this clone: Germline is not matched at one junction end, which may reflect a read error. The chain uses TRBV5-1 and TRBJ2-1; TRBD2 matches 9 bases. Germline CDR1 SGHRS, CDR2 YFSETQ. The CDR3 is made up of 15 amino acids. Here the CDR3 reads CASRLELAGYNEQFF. The CDR3 DNA is TGCGCCAGCAGATTGGAGCTAGCGGGATACAATGAGCAGTTCTTC. Based on the CDR3 plus reference TRBV5-1 and TRBJ2-1, the full variable domain is KAGVTQTPRYLIKTRGQQVTLSCSPISGHRSVSWYQQTPGQGLQFLFEYFSETQRNKGNFPGRFSGRQFSNSRSEMNVSTLELGDSALYLCASRLELAGYNEQFFGPGTRLTVL.

This chain links TRBV5-1 with TRBJ1-2; D is undetermined. Germline V gene data show CDR1 as SGHRS and CDR2 as YFSETQ. Between the trimmed V and J ends, which lost 4 bases and 5 bases, there was a span of 12 bases. The CDR3 is made up of 13 amino acids. CDR3 residues: CASSVDRGYGYTF. The CDR3 nucleotides are TGCGCCAGCAGCGTCGACCGGGGTTATGGCTACACCTTC. Filled out from reference TRBV5-1 and TRBJ1-2, the complete variable domain reads KAGVTQTPRYLIKTRGQQVTLSCSPISGHRSVSWYQQTPGQGLQFLFEYFSETQRNKGNFPGRFSGRQFSNSRSEMNVSTLELGDSALYLCASSVDRGYGYTFGSGTRLTVV.

The chain couples TRBV5-4 to TRBJ2-2; 7 nucleotides line up with TRBD1. V shed 7 bases, J shed 3 bases, and the junction held 9 bases outside the gene matches. CDR1 is SGHNT, CDR2 YYREEE, per germline (reference sequence). CDR3 length: 15 amino acids. CDR3 residues: CASGHRGKYTGELFF. The CDR3, as DNA: TGTGCCAGCGGTCACAGGGGAAAGTACACCGGGGAGCTGTTTTTT.

The DNA of the CDR3 is TGTGCCAGCAGCTTAGGGGGACAGGTCTTAGCTGAAGCTTTCTTT. This sequence encodes CASSLGGQVLAEAFF. This rearrangement joins TRBV7-9 to TRBJ1-1, with TRBD1 matching 8 bases. The CDR3 extends over 15 amino acids. Germline V gene lookup returns CDR1 SEHNR and CDR2 FQNEAQ (reference sequence). V shed 1 base and J 6 bases; nucleotides not matched to a gene: 7.

The V gene is TRBV11-3, the J gene TRBJ2-1; 8 bases align to TRBD1. From germline, CDR1 is SGHNT and CDR2 YENEEA. This CDR3 comprises 15 residues. V was clipped by 1 base and J by 5 bases; unmatched bases: 4. Written as DNA, the CDR3 is TGTGCCAGCAGCTTAGGCAGGGGGCTCAACAATGAGCAGTTCTTC. Its protein is CASSLGRGLNNEQFF.

The CDR3 loop is CASSVTSGGSWNTQYF. The CDR3 nucleotides read TGTGCCAGCAGCGTTACTAGCGGGGGGTCGTGGAATACGCAGTATTTT. The chain carries TRBV7-8 and TRBJ2-3, with 12 bases lining up with TRBD2. CDR3 length equals 16 residues. Germline values: CDR1 SGHVS, CDR2 FQNEAQ. The J segment lost 7 bases and the V segment lost 5 bases, leaving 10 bases of the junction unmatched. The full variable domain, with the rest looked up from reference TRBV7-8 and TRBJ2-3, is GAGVSQSPRYKVAKRGQDVALRCDPISGHVSLFWYQQALGQGPEFLTYFQNEAQLDKSGLPSDRFFAERPEGSVSTLKIQRTQQEDSAVYLCASSVTSGGSWNTQYFGPGTRLTVL.

The CDR3, as DNA: TGTGCCAGCCAAACAGAGGGCACTGAAGCTTTCTTT. This codes for CASQTEGTEAFF. The rearrangement links TRBV5-6 to TRBJ1-1, with D hard to call. The V gene lost 7 bases and the J gene lost 4 bases, with 11 bases spanning the gap. Germline V gene lookup returns CDR1 SGHDT and CDR2 YYEEEE. The CDR3 loop spans 12 amino acids. Looking up the rest from reference TRBV5-6 and TRBJ1-1 gives the full variable domain: DAGVTQSPTHLIKTRGQQVTLRCSPKSGHDTVSWYQQALGQGPQFIFQYYEEEERQRGNFPDRFSGHQFPNYSSELNVNALLLGDSALYLCASQTEGTEAFFGQGTRLTVV.

V gene TRBV27 combines with J gene TRBJ1-1, with 7 bases fitting TRBD1. This CDR3 is built from 14 residues. Germline loops: CDR1 MNHEY, CDR2 SMNVEV (reference sequence). V was clipped by 5 bases and J by 4 bases; unmatched bases: 7. The CDR3, as DNA: TGTGCCAGCAGTCCCGACAGGGTGGGCACTGAAGCTTTCTTT. The encoded protein is CASSPDRVGTEAFF.

This chain links TRBV30 with TRBJ2-1; 7 bases are shared with TRBD2. CDR3 length: 14 residues. Germline loops: CDR1 GTSNPN, CDR2 SVGIG (reference sequence). The V and J ends lost 3 bases and 3 bases, in that order; junction bases with no gene match: 5. The CDR3 loop reads CAWRKQRGYNEQFF. The CDR3 nucleotides are TGTGCCTGGAGGAAACAGCGGGGCTACAATGAGCAGTTCTTC.

The rearrangement uses TRBV7-9 and TRBJ1-3, with D unresolved. V gave up 6 bases and J gave up 0 bases, with 9 bases separating them. Germline V gene data show CDR1 as SEHNR and CDR2 as FQNEAQ (reference sequence). The CDR3 loop spans 14 amino acids. The CDR3 sequence is CASSPPGSGNTIYF. In DNA, the CDR3 is TGTGCCAGCAGTCCTCCAGGCTCTGGAAACACCATATATTTT.

The chain joins TRBV7-2 to TRBJ2-5; 8 nucleotides agree with TRBD1. Germline CDR1 and CDR2: SGHTA and FQGNSA. Trimming cost V 6 bases and J 3 bases; bases outside gene matches: 3. The CDR3 consists of 13 residues. As DNA, the CDR3 is TGTGCCAGCAGTTGGACAGGGAAAGAGACCCAGTACTTC. Translated, it gives CASSWTGKETQYF.

CDR3 in amino acids: CASGAGGGALHGYTF. The CDR3 DNA reads TGTGCCAGCGGAGCGGGAGGGGGCGCTTTACATGGCTACACCTTC. The rearrangement links TRBV16 to TRBJ1-2; 7 nucleotides match TRBD1. This CDR3 region has 15 residues. Germline V lookup: CDR1 KGHSY, CDR2 FQNENV. J gave up 6 bases and V 8 bases, and 15 bases lay outside the gene matches.

The V call is TRBV7-6, the J call TRBJ2-7; 7 bases fit TRBD1. The germline V gene has CDR1 SGHVS and CDR2 FNYEAQ. CDR3 length: 13 residues. The V and J ends lost 5 bases and 3 bases, in that order; junction bases with no gene match: 4. The CDR3 loop reads CASSPDRDYEQYF. CDR3 sequence (DNA): TGTGCCAGCAGCCCAGACAGGGACTACGAGCAGTACTTC.

The rearrangement joins TRBV7-2 to TRBJ2-1; TRBD2 agrees at 10 bases. Trimming took 5 bases from V and 8 from J; bases not matched to a gene: 9. The CDR3 loop spans 15 amino acids. Germline CDR1 SGHTA, CDR2 FQGNSA. The CDR3 loop reads CASSQSGGAIHEQFF. The CDR3, as DNA: TGTGCCAGCAGCCAGAGCGGGGGGGCTATCCATGAGCAGTTCTTC.

This chain uses TRBV7-6 with TRBJ2-2; 8 nucleotides agree with TRBD1. CDR1 and CDR2 (germline): SGHVS, FNYEAQ. CDR3 length: 16 residues. V was clipped by 5 bases and J by 1 base; unmatched bases: 6. CDR3 loop: CASSAMTGENTGELFF. CDR3 in DNA: TGTGCCAGCAGCGCCATGACAGGGGAGAACACCGGGGAGCTGTTTTTT.

With regard to this clone: Other DNA sequences in the sample encode the same CDR3. The chain has TRBV19 and TRBJ2-5, with D tentatively TRBD1 (5 bases). V was pared by 5 bases and J by 4 bases, with 14 bases between. The CDR3 is 14 residues long. Germline V gives CDR1 LNHDA, CDR2 SQIVND (reference sequence). CDR3 amino acids: CASSPPGIRETQYF. CDR3 DNA: TGTGCCAGTAGTCCGCCAGGGATTCGAGAGACCCAGTACTTC.

The chain is built from TRBV5-1 and TRBJ1-1; no reliable D call. V was pared by 2 bases and J by 1 base, with 9 bases between. CDR3 length equals 14 residues. CDR1 and CDR2 from the germline V gene are SGHRS and YFSETQ. The CDR3 DNA reads as TGCGCCAGCAGCTTTGGCGGGCCGAACACTGAAGCTTTCTTT. This codes for CASSFGGPNTEAFF.

The chain carries TRBV29-1 and TRBJ1-2; a weak D match, TRBD1 (6 bases). Trimming left V 7 bases short and J 8 bases short, with 17 bases between. The CDR3 totals 12 residues. Germline-derived CDR1 and CDR2 are SQVTM and ANQGSEA. The chain's CDR3 is CSAWQGLGGYTF. The DNA for the CDR3 is TGCAGCGCGTGGCAGGGGCTGGGGGGCTACACCTTC.

V and J are TRBV6-5 and TRBJ1-6; 11 bases agree with TRBD1. This CDR3 spans 16 amino acids. The germline CDR1 and CDR2 sequences are MNHEY and SVGAGI. V shed 2 bases, J shed 4 bases, and the junction held 1 base outside the gene matches. The CDR3 coding sequence is TGTGCCAGCAGTTACGGGGACAGGGGGTATAATTCACCCCTCCACTTT. The encoded protein is CASSYGDRGYNSPLHF.

The rearrangement links TRBV12-5 to TRBJ2-6; D might be TRBD2 (7 bases). Looked up from germline, CDR1 is LGHNT and CDR2 is FRNRAP. Trimming pared 2 bases from V and 0 bases from J, leaving 14 bases between. There are 18 residues in the CDR3. CDR3 nucleotides: TGTGCTAGTGGTTTGAGTAGGGGGGGGTTCTCTGGGGCCAACGTCCTGACTTTC. It specifies CASGLSRGGFSGANVLTF.

V and J are TRBV19 and TRBJ2-7; the match to TRBD1 covers 11 bases. Germline V gene data show CDR1 as LNHDA and CDR2 as SQIVND (reference sequence). The J segment lost 3 bases and the V segment lost 5 bases, leaving 3 bases of the junction unmatched. The CDR3 is 14 amino acids. DNA for the CDR3: TGTGCCAGTAGTCCAGGGACAGGGGGCTACGAGCAGTACTTC. It codes for CASSPGTGGYEQYF. The full variable domain, completed using reference TRBV19 and TRBJ2-7, is DGGITQSPKYLFRKEGQNVTLSCEQNLNHDAMYWYRQDPGQGLRLIYYSQIVNDFQKGDIAEGYSVSREKKESFPLTVTSAQKNPTAFYLCASSPGTGGYEQYFGPGTRLTVT.

The chain joins TRBV6-1 to TRBJ2-1, with D perhaps TRBD1 (5 bases). CDR3 size: 12 residues. CDR1 and CDR2 (germline): MNHNS, SASEGT. V dropped 9 bases and J dropped 6 bases, with 12 bases sitting between them. This CDR3 is CASLNQGNEQFF. As DNA, the CDR3 is TGTGCCAGTTTGAATCAGGGCAATGAGCAGTTCTTC.

The gene calls are TRBV6-5 and TRBJ2-5; TRBD2 might be the D (7 bases). V was cut by 2 bases and J by 5 bases, with 12 bases left in between. Germline V CDR1 and CDR2: MNHEY, SVGAGI. The CDR3 is 14 residues long. CDR3 amino acids: CASSYGGGAETQYF. The CDR3 DNA follows: TGTGCCAGCAGTTACGGGGGGGGCGCGGAGACCCAGTACTTC.

The chain recombines TRBV5-1 with TRBJ2-5; TRBD2 is a possible D gene (6 bases). From germline, CDR1 is SGHRS and CDR2 YFSETQ. The CDR3 loop spans 15 amino acids. The V end was cut by 4 bases, the J end by 3 bases, with 16 bases between. CDR3 sequence reads: CASSTYTGVKETQYF. DNA for the CDR3: TGCGCCAGCAGCACTTACACGGGAGTCAAAGAGACCCAGTACTTC.